Included here is one T cell receptor beta chain sequence, with context. Antigen: not known. The sample is drawn from a study of T-cell memory formation after mild COVID-19. Study outcomes and limitations: Contracting CD4+ clones were located mainly in CM and EM, and CD8+ clones in EMRA.

Barcoded TCR alpha and TCR beta cDNA libraries with UMIs came from 5'RACE using constant-segment primers. TCRdb used MiXCR to reprocess the 5' RACE reads, holding one entry per CDR3 protein. The repertoire holds 350,000 or so distinct CDR3 sequences, with roughly 13% as singletons. The CDR3 consists of 16 residues. The germline CDR1 and CDR2 sequences are LGHNT and FRNRAP. Trimming took 4 bases from V and 4 from J, leaving 17 bases between them. The TCR was taken from a man aged 18 to 29 who had mild COVID-19 (a few samples of this study predate the infection). Cell type and time point are not known. J is TRBJ2-1 and V is TRBV12-5; D is possibly TRBD2 (6 bases). The sequenced material came from PBMCs or a T cell subset sorted from them (not recorded which). The CDR3 loop is CASGWVRDSKYNEQFF. CDR3 DNA: TGTGCTAGTGGTTGGGTCCGGGACTCGAAGTACAATGAGCAGTTCTTC.